This T cell receptor (beta chain) was sequenced during a study of cytomegalovirus exposure and HLA in healthy donors (dated by TCRdb to 2015 to 2018). Concerning the study at large: According to an earlier analysis of 550 to 700 of the donors, about 179 million T cells yielded 117 million unique TCR beta sequences and about 300 Gb of sequence data. About five DR-DQ haplotypes were handled as single units for association and clustering, since linkage in the cohort was strong. High-throughput TCR immunosequencing, statistical association of individual TCRs with disease status, and machine learning were combined to predict cytomegalovirus infection status. Class I and class II HLA loci were covered by the typing at four-digit resolution. Of the approximately 400 genotyped donors, 75% to 85% were placed in the genetic ancestry cluster associated with self-reported Caucasian donors. The aim of the study was to test whether cataloging public T cell receptors could identify signatures of past pathogen exposure. In the later analysis, no new phenotypic data were used to find candidate immune exposures; instead, reliance was placed on TCR beta sequences and their occurrence across donors. Along with the approximately 600-subject first cohort, a separate validation cohort of approximately 110 different subjects was used. Across approximately 420 genotyped donors of the cohort, an average of approximately 240,000 unique TCR beta nucleotide sequences per donor were sequenced, and 15% to 20% of those sequences were non-productive. An early release covering roughly 580 HLA-typed donors comprised roughly 300 gigabases of sequencing data and roughly 86 million unique TCR sequences. The study used immunosequencing to profile the T cell repertoires of about 670 subjects and linked those repertoires to cytomegalovirus serostatus. Genome-wide SNP genotypes for about 65% of the roughly 670 donors were used in a later genetic analysis, which treated that subset as a discovery cohort. A later analysis re-analyzed previously published TCR beta repertoires from 666 donors and added high-resolution HLA genotyping to study TCR occurrence patterns. Every repertoire in the discovery cohort had been generated on one and the same sequencing platform. Typing coverage varied by locus: roughly 629-630 donors for A, B, C, DRB1 and DQB1; approximately 560 for DQA1; more than 600 for DPA1; around 490 for DPB1. An earlier analysis of fewer than 700 of the donors applied high-throughput TCR beta sequencing to assess whether each TCR beta V gene segment acted as functional or pseudogenic. Alongside the repertoire data, information on donor age, sex, ethnicity and CMV serostatus was compiled. Points the paper makes about the study in general: Because some donors lacked HLA typing at each locus, the association tests relied only on the typed subset. For the cohort, immune exposure information was limited to CMV serostatus. Three of the identified cytomegalovirus-associated TCR beta chains were confirmed in vitro to be specific for cytomegalovirus antigens. A later analysis associated 16,951 TCR beta sequences with specific HLA alleles at a false discovery rate of 0.05. Because the 87-base-pair reads could not distinguish some IMGT-functional V segments, including TRBV6-2 and TRBV6-3, those segments were excluded. An earlier analysis of around 540 of the donors showed that most TCR beta V segments appeared in productive rearrangements either about 90% or about 30% of the time, which broadly matched IMGT annotations. In a later analysis, most CMV-associated TCR beta chains were found to appear HLA-restricted, with HLA associations seemingly driven largely by CMV exposure. Linkage disequilibrium might explain the correlated functional status among segregating V segments, but an unknown experimental factor could not be ruled out. Only TCR beta chains were sequenced in this cohort, and the absence of alpha or paired-chain data limited detectable features. A later analysis found that TCR association rates varied across HLA loci, with DRB1 alleles showing the most associated TCRs and HLA-C alleles the fewest. A later analysis found that HLA-associated TCR beta chains were more clonally expanded and had lower generation probabilities than equally common non-associated chains. According to the authors, the approach could potentially be generalized to other disease states and immunological phenotypes. In a later analysis, several top co-occurrence clusters were reported to appear linked to parvovirus B19, influenza, CMV and Epstein-Barr virus. A further reported finding was that TCR beta sequences accurately predicted the HLA-A and HLA-B alleles for most subjects in the first cohort. Most TCR sequences were seen in very few donors, while some public TCRs were found in many individuals. The presence/absence analyses assumed that sequencing depth was roughly uniform across donors, and that assumption may not be true. According to a later genetic analysis, donors in an Asian-associated ancestry cluster had fewer N-insertions in productive TCRs than the roughly 660-donor mean. A cluster of highly shared sequence variants was judged likely to represent a technical artifact of the sequencing pipeline. When HLA alleles, especially DR and DQ, strongly co-occurred, TCR associations were difficult to assign to individual alleles. The study gave a list of 150 to 200 TCR beta chains associated with cytomegalovirus. Because counts were too low, fewer than 20 rarely observed V segments, including chromosome 9 orphons, were excluded from the earlier analysis of 500 to 700 of the donors. In both the original and validation cohorts, the classifier was reported to diagnose cytomegalovirus status with high specificity and sensitivity. In a later genetic analysis, a missense DCLRE1C variant was associated with V-gene and J-gene trimming of TCR beta chains, and the association was replicated in an independent cohort.

At the junction V is shortened by 4 bases and J by 0 bases, with 10 bases in between. From the germline V gene (reference sequence), CDR1 is LNHNV and CDR2 is YYDKDF. CDR3 length: 15 amino acids, cysteine to phenylalanine. Solely the CDR3 DNA is kept, with 45 bases framed from the first base. As concerns this clone: The antigen this receptor binds is unknown. Within one base of it there is no much larger clone, and no base qualities were kept.

The cohort comprised 710 or so healthy bone marrow donors. Cohort members were all nominally healthy when sampled, although unrecorded immune exposures were likely present. The donor was CMV seronegative and was included in the group of approximately 350 seronegative cohort members. Every donor gave a peripheral blood sample, and the peripheral blood mononuclear cells from that sample were used for TCR beta sequencing. The Qiagen DNeasy Blood Extraction Kit was used to extract genomic DNA from the blood cell samples. Libraries were built with the immunoSEQ multiplex PCR assay. For the multiplex PCR, a mixture combining 60 forward primers for TCR Vbeta segments and 13 reverse primers for TCR Jbeta segments was used. The CDR3 region of rearranged TCR beta genes was amplified from genomic DNA with a multiplex PCR assay. The amplified TCR beta libraries were sequenced on the Illumina HiSeq System as 87-base-pair reads. On the study's bioinformatics: A later analysis counted about 80 million unique TCR beta chains across the 666 repertoires, and about 10 million of these chains were shared by at least two donors. To remove PCR and sequencing errors, raw reads were error-corrected and collapsed into unique sequences using a nearest-neighbor algorithm that merged closely related sequences. CDR3 sequences were aligned to IMGT reference sequences to assign V, D and J gene segments. For a sequence to be retained, a match of at least six nucleotides to both a V gene segment and a J gene segment was required. Rearrangements were called productive when the CDR3 lacked stop codons and stayed in frame with V and J; all others were non-productive. CDR3 was defined according to IMGT convention as the region running from the second conserved V-encoded cysteine to the conserved J-encoded phenylalanine. The earlier analysis of 587 of the donors excluded any sequence lacking an unambiguous match to a single V gene segment. In an earlier analysis of around 600 of the donors, V segments were called functional above 56.7% productive rearrangements and were called segregating when the between-donor standard deviation exceeded 5%. A statistical classification framework was built to diagnose cytomegalovirus status from the catalog of TCR beta chain sequences. A later analysis assigned V and J genes by comparing TCR nucleotide sequences with IMGT/GENE-DB human TR gene sequences. A later analysis assigned CDR3 sequences and most-parsimonious VDJ recombination scenarios with the TCRdist pipeline. In a later analysis, each TCR beta chain was defined by its CDR3 amino acid sequence together with its V-gene family, and reads lacking a unique V-gene family were excluded. A later analysis removed 550 to 700 highly shared, low-generation-probability nucleotide sequences to deal with suspected cross-contamination and a sequencing artifact. In a later analysis, a clonal expansion index for each public chain was calculated from normalized within-repertoire ranks of inferred template counts. A later analysis computed generation probabilities with a VDJ recombination model fitted to out-of-frame rearrangements, and checked the results against IGoR. Hypergeometric tests were used in a later analysis to score TCR-TCR, TCR-HLA and TCR-CMV co-occurrence, with a repertoire-size bias correction applied to the TCR pairs. To estimate false discovery rates, a later analysis permuted the HLA or CMV assignments 20 times. In a later analysis, co-occurring TCRs were grouped using DBSCAN, with TCRdist sequence similarity added in when clustering inside HLA-allele-positive subsets. For co-occurrence clustering, repertoires with fewer than 30,000 or more than 120,000 public chains were excluded, along with 4 to 6 repertoires with anomalous nucleotide sharing. Not all clones reach the TCRdb copy of this immuneACCESS table, which keeps in-frame sequences only. Checked studies attribute under half of the gap to unresolved V genes and leave the rest unexplained. The V and J calls and clone size come from that table; D and trimming were worked out from the DNA. The sample profile shows about 180,000 clones; 80% of them were found once. Around 5.4% of the sample belongs to the ten largest clones.

The sequence joins TRBV15 to TRBJ2-1; a weak D assignment points to TRBD2 (5 bases agree). The origin of this receptor is a man aged 35 to 55 in good health and CMV-seronegative. Source material: PBMCs. In nucleotide form, the sequence is TGTGCCACCAGCACGAGCGGAAACTCCTACAATGAGCAGTTCTTC. It codes for CATSTSGNSYNEQFF.